The TCR beta chain under discussion was sequenced for a study of blood T cells in healthy people across ages. General observations from the study: The unsorted PBMCs prevented any conclusive comparison of naive versus antigen-experienced cells. Estimates drawn from one million T cells were deemed to understate diversity.

Donors ranged from roughly 6 to 90 years old and were healthy Caucasians in Russia. As for this clonotype: The antigen is unknown.

V dropped 8 bases and J dropped 3 bases, with 11 bases sitting between them. The CDR3 length is 13 residues. Primers used in a second PCR of roughly 6 to 11 cycles were a sample-barcoded 5' primer and a J-beta primer mix. TCRdb re-called the 5' RACE reads through MiXCR, storing one row per CDR3 protein. The table records nearly 800,000 distinct CDR3 sequences, 20% to 25% of them present only once. The same data also contributed to another study, on T cells of mothers and their children.

Material: blood. This chain joins TRBV12-3 or TRBV12-4 and TRBJ2-1; possibly TRBD2 for D (7 bases). The sequence was obtained from a boy younger than 18 in good health. The CDR3 DNA reads as TGTGCCAGCGGGGGGGCCCTCTACAATGAGCAGTTCTTC. Amino acid sequence: CASGGALYNEQFF.